The 25 T cell receptor beta chains below come from one sample, sequenced in a study of blood T cell repertoires in COVID-19. Clones were sequenced by immunoSEQ multiplex PCR, and TCRdb holds only the in-frame ones, with some missing. This sample has about 110,000 clones, with around 90% found just once. Sequences were obtained from peripheral blood. The source is a human donor in a cohort sampled during active COVID-19.

J is TRBJ2-7 and V is TRBV11-2; the D gene is possibly TRBD2 (7 bases). There are 14 residues in the CDR3. Trimming took off 1 base at V and 2 bases at J, with 9 bases between the two ends. The germline V gene encodes CDR1 SGHAT and CDR2 FQNNGV. The CDR3 here is CASSLVRGPYEQYF. DNA for the CDR3: TGTGCCAGCAGCTTAGTGCGGGGGCCCTACGAGCAGTACTTC.

This clone was seen more than once but under ten times. The chain employs TRBV2 and TRBJ1-2, with TRBD1 as a possible D gene (6 bases). This CDR3 is built from 15 residues. The V gene lost 4 bases and the J gene lost 0 bases, with 12 bases spanning the gap. Germline V gene lookup returns CDR1 SNHLY and CDR2 FYNNEI. Written as DNA, the CDR3 is TGTGCCAGCAGTGGCCAACGGACAGCTAACTATGGCTACACCTTC. Translated, it gives CASSGQRTANYGYTF. Filled out from reference TRBV2 and TRBJ1-2, the complete variable domain reads EPEVTQTPSHQVTQMGQEVILRCVPISNHLYFYWYRQILGQKVEFLVSFYNNEISEKSEIFDDQFSVERPDGSNFTLKIRSTKLEDSAMYFCASSGQRTANYGYTFGSGTRLTVV.

The chain couples TRBV5-1 to TRBJ1-2; D gene ambiguous. V lost 0 bases to trimming and J lost 8 bases, with 8 bases between them. The CDR3 covers 12 residues. The germline V gene encodes CDR1 SGHRS and CDR2 YFSETQ. The CDR3 DNA is TGCGCCAGCAGCTTGGGCCCGGAGGGCTACACCTTC. Its translation is CASSLGPEGYTF.

The chain is built from TRBV14 and TRBJ2-4; D remains unclear. The CDR3 extends over 17 amino acids. V was trimmed by 0 bases and J by 2 bases, leaving 14 bases between them. Germline-derived CDR1 and CDR2 are SGHDN and FVKESK. The CDR3 region is CASSQDRQTTSKNIQYF. DNA of the CDR3: TGTGCCAGCAGCCAAGATAGGCAGACAACGTCCAAAAACATTCAGTACTTC.

The chain has TRBV11-2 and TRBJ2-3; D might be TRBD1 (6 bases). This CDR3 contains 14 residues. V dropped 4 bases and J dropped 4 bases, with 12 bases sitting between them. Germline lookup yields CDR1 SGHAT and CDR2 FQNNGV. DNA for the CDR3: TGTGCCAGCAGCTCGATCTCAGGGGCAGATACGCAGTATTTT. Its protein is CASSSISGADTQYF.

This chain connects TRBV7-9 to TRBJ1-4; 7 nucleotides line up with TRBD1. V gave up 5 bases and J gave up 3 bases; unmatched junction bases: 6. Germline values: CDR1 SEHNR, CDR2 FQNEAQ (reference sequence). The CDR3 has 15 amino acids. The CDR3 DNA sequence: TGTGCCAGCAGCAGACGGGACAGACCTAATGAAAAACTGTTTTTT. Translation gives CASSRRDRPNEKLFF. Complete variable domain (other parts from reference TRBV7-9 and TRBJ1-4): DTGVSQNPRHKITKRGQNVTFRCDPISEHNRLYWYRQTLGQGPEFLTYFQNEAQLEKSRLLSDRFSAERPKGSFSTLEIQRTEQGDSAMYLCASSRRDRPNEKLFFGSGTQLSVL.

V gene TRBV25-1 combines with J gene TRBJ1-1; D unclear. Germline V gene sequence: CDR1 MGHDK, CDR2 SYGVNS. This CDR3 is built from 14 residues. Between the trimmed V and J ends, which lost 2 bases and 1 base, there was a span of 8 bases. CDR3 coding DNA: TGTGCCAGCAGTGAAGCACAGTGGAACACTGAAGCTTTCTTT. This sequence encodes CASSEAQWNTEAFF.

The chain employs TRBV15 and TRBJ2-5; 9 bases agree with TRBD2. V lost 0 bases to trimming and J lost 4 bases; unmatched junction nucleotides: 3. The CDR3 is 15 amino acids. CDR1 and CDR2 (germline): LNHNV, YYDKDF (reference sequence). Written as DNA, the CDR3 is TGTGCCACCAGCAGAGACCTACTAGCGGGAGAGACCCAGTACTTC. It specifies CATSRDLLAGETQYF.

In DNA, the CDR3 is TGCGCCAGCAGCCAGGCGCTCCCTCTACAGGGGAACACCGGGGAGCTGTTTTTT. Its protein is CASSQALPLQGNTGELFF. This chain connects TRBV4-1 to TRBJ2-2, with D maybe TRBD1 (6 bases). CDR3 length: 18 amino acids. Trimming removed 3 bases from V and 1 base from J, with 18 bases in between. The germline gives CDR1 MGHRA, CDR2 YSYEKL.

The chain carries TRBV6-1 and TRBJ1-6; 8 bases align to TRBD1. CDR1 is MNHNS, CDR2 SASEGT, per germline. With V trimmed by 2 bases and J by 8 bases, 5 bases remained unmatched. CDR3 length equals 15 residues. The CDR3 sequence: CASSETDRGDSPLHF. CDR3 bases: TGTGCCAGCAGTGAAACTGACAGGGGTGATTCACCCCTCCACTTT.

The rearrangement uses TRBV19 and TRBJ1-5; TRBD1 matches at 7 bases. The germline gives CDR1 LNHDA, CDR2 SQIVND (reference sequence). Trimming at V came to 5 bases and at J to 1 base, leaving 5 bases not matched to a gene. The CDR3 is 15 residues long. CDR3 nucleotides: TGTGCCAGTAGTTCCTACAGGGGCAGCAATCAGCCCCAGCATTTT. Encoded protein: CASSSYRGSNQPQHF. The entire variable domain, with the rest obtained from reference TRBV19 and TRBJ1-5, is as follows: DGGITQSPKYLFRKEGQNVTLSCEQNLNHDAMYWYRQDPGQGLRLIYYSQIVNDFQKGDIAEGYSVSREKKESFPLTVTSAQKNPTAFYLCASSSYRGSNQPQHFGDGTRLSIL.

The chain uses TRBV11-2 and TRBJ2-4, with D possibly being TRBD1 (7 bases). The ends were cut back, 8 bases at V and 6 bases at J, with 23 bases in the middle. From germline, CDR1 is SGHAT and CDR2 FQNNGV. The CDR3 has 16 residues. The CDR3 loop reads CASGRGVEGVRNIQYF. CDR3 in DNA: TGTGCCAGCGGCAGGGGGGTTGAGGGAGTGCGAAACATTCAGTACTTC.

The chain employs TRBV27 and TRBJ2-7; D is perhaps TRBD2 (5 bases). The CDR3 contains 14 residues. Trimming stripped 6 bases from V and 0 bases from J, with 12 bases between. CDR1 and CDR2 from the germline V gene are MNHEY and SMNVEV (reference sequence). The DNA of the CDR3 is TGTGCCAGCAGAAACCGGGATCGCTCCTACGAGCAGTACTTC. Translation: CASRNRDRSYEQYF.

This clone was detected once. The chain links TRBV28 to TRBJ1-6; TRBD1 agrees at 7 bases. The CDR3 extends over 15 amino acids. Looked up from germline, CDR1 is MDHEN and CDR2 is SYDVKM. The trim removed 5 bases at V and 5 bases at J, leaving 6 bases unmatched. The CDR3, as DNA: TGTGCCAGCAGTCCCCCGGGACAGCATAATTCACCCCTCCACTTT. Translated, it gives CASSPPGQHNSPLHF.

The genes are TRBV7-9 and TRBJ1-1, with a tentative D call TRBD1 (6 bases). The CDR3 loop spans 16 amino acids. V was pared by 5 bases and J by 2 bases, with 18 bases between. Germline CDR1 SEHNR, CDR2 FQNEAQ (reference sequence). This chain's CDR3 is CASSPPQGVFNTEAFF. CDR3 in DNA: TGTGCCAGCAGCCCCCCACAGGGAGTCTTTAACACTGAAGCTTTCTTT.

The chain carries TRBV6-5 and TRBJ1-4; D not resolved. CDR3 length: 15 amino acids. Trimming removed 2 bases from V and 0 bases from J, with 7 bases in between. Germline CDR1 reads MNHEY; CDR2 reads SVGAGI. The CDR3 sequence is CASSYDTTTNEKLFF. CDR3 nucleotides: TGTGCCAGCAGTTACGACACCACAACTAATGAAAAACTGTTTTTT.

J is TRBJ2-2 and V is TRBV7-2; 8 bases match TRBD2. Germline V gene sequence: CDR1 SGHTA, CDR2 FQGNSA. J was trimmed by 2 bases and V by 6 bases; bases with no gene match: 11. There are 17 residues in the CDR3. The CDR3 here is CASRLTPSGLNTGELFF. The DNA of the CDR3 is TGTGCCAGCAGGTTGACCCCTAGCGGGCTTAACACCGGGGAGCTGTTTTTT.

The chain couples TRBV28 to TRBJ2-1; 9 nucleotides match TRBD2. This CDR3 comprises 13 residues. Germline lookup yields CDR1 MDHEN and CDR2 SYDVKM. V lost 10 bases to trimming and J lost 4 bases; unmatched junction nucleotides: 5. CDR3: CATREGNYNEQFF. The CDR3 region has the DNA TGTGCCACGCGGGAGGGTAATTACAATGAGCAGTTCTTC.

The J gene is TRBJ2-5, the V gene TRBV30, with 7 bases fitting TRBD1. V lost 4 bases, J lost 2 bases, and 7 bases stayed unmatched. This CDR3 is built from 14 residues. The germline V gene has CDR1 GTSNPN and CDR2 SVGIG (reference sequence). In DNA form, the CDR3 reads TGTGCCTGGAACAGGGGAAGTCCGCAAGAGACCCAGTACTTC. This translates into CAWNRGSPQETQYF.

V is TRBV6-1 and J is TRBJ1-2, with a weak D call TRBD1 (5 bases). This CDR3 comprises 17 residues. V lost 2 bases and J 1 base, leaving 17 bases between the germline ends. Germline V gene sequence: CDR1 MNHNS, CDR2 SASEGT. The CDR3 reads CASSEFIGRDFNYGYTF. The CDR3 coding sequence is TGTGCCAGCAGTGAATTCATCGGTCGGGACTTTAACTATGGCTACACCTTC.

V gene TRBV5-1 combines with J gene TRBJ1-4; D remains ambiguous. Germline V CDR1 and CDR2: SGHRS, YFSETQ. The CDR3 is made up of 14 amino acids. Between the trimmed V and J ends, which lost 2 bases and 3 bases, there was a span of 8 bases. CDR3 nucleotides: TGCGCCAGCAGCTTTTCACGGTCTAATGAAAAACTGTTTTTT. It yields the protein CASSFSRSNEKLFF.

The V and J genes are TRBV5-4 and TRBJ2-3, with unresolved D. V lost 1 base and J lost 2, with 5 bases in between. The V gene's germline CDR1 is SGHNT and CDR2 YYREEE (reference sequence). The CDR3 loop spans 13 amino acids. The chain's CDR3 is CASSLSLTDTQYF. The CDR3 coding sequence is TGTGCCAGCAGCTTGAGCCTCACAGATACGCAGTATTTT.

The chain joins TRBV2 to TRBJ1-1, with D possibly being TRBD1 (6 bases). CDR3 size: 15 residues. The germline gives CDR1 SNHLY, CDR2 FYNNEI. Deletions cut 6 bases from V and 4 bases from J, with 18 bases between. CDR3: CASRRWEGGVTEAFF. CDR3 nucleotide sequence: TGTGCCAGCAGAAGATGGGAAGGGGGAGTCACTGAAGCTTTCTTT. Together with reference TRBV2 and TRBJ1-1, the CDR3 gives the full variable domain: EPEVTQTPSHQVTQMGQEVILRCVPISNHLYFYWYRQILGQKVEFLVSFYNNEISEKSEIFDDQFSVERPDGSNFTLKIRSTKLEDSAMYFCASRRWEGGVTEAFFGQGTRLTVV.

V gene TRBV11-2 combines with J gene TRBJ2-2, with TRBD1 matching 9 bases. From germline, CDR1 is SGHAT and CDR2 FQNNGV. The junction had 8 bases not matched to a gene; V was cut back by 2 bases and J by 7 bases. The CDR3 loop spans 16 amino acids. CDR3 in amino acids: CASSLRATGGGGELFF. CDR3 in DNA: TGTGCCAGCAGCTTACGCGCCACAGGGGGCGGCGGGGAGCTGTTTTTT.

The rearrangement joins TRBV6-5 to TRBJ1-6, with a tentative D call TRBD1 (5 bases). The CDR3 is 14 amino acids. Between the trimmed V and J ends, which lost 4 bases and 7 bases, there was a span of 11 bases. Germline lookup yields CDR1 MNHEY and CDR2 SVGAGI. The CDR3 nucleotides are TGTGCCAGCAGTTCGGGGGTCCGAAATTCACCCCTCCACTTT. Its translation is CASSSGVRNSPLHF.